This is a list of T cell receptor beta chains from one sample in a study of Graves' ophthalmopathy and Graves' hyperthyroidism. TCRdb re-analysed the multiplex PCR reads in MiXCR, keeping a single row per CDR3 protein. The sample shows over 650,000 distinct CDR3 sequences, 35% to 45% of them seen only once. The sample taken for sequencing was peripheral blood. Receptors originate from an adult man with Graves' ophthalmopathy. Each CDR3 is given with its conserved first and last residue. Some rows have no size entry. The others give once, few or many, or a class for an expanded clone.

V gene	clone size	CDR3 length	J gene	CDR3 protein
TRBV20-1	many	16	TRBJ1-6	CSARPSKGTYNSPLHF
TRBV4-1	.	12	TRBJ2-2	CASSVGPGELFF
TRBV20-1	.	14	TRBJ1-1	CSARWGRVSAEAFF
TRBV6-1	.	16	TRBJ1-3	CASRVFGRFSGNTIYF
TRBV7-9	few	12	TRBJ2-3	CASGQSTDTQYF
TRBV7-9	many	16	TRBJ1-2	CASSEPGTGVNYGYTF
TRBV2	many	14	TRBJ2-5	CASSEKTDQETQYF
TRBV11-2	many	16	TRBJ2-6	CASSLVQISGANVLTF
TRBV5-5	many	15	TRBJ1-5	CASSLDGATGQPQHF
TRBV7-3	.	13	TRBJ1-2	CASSLNAGPGNTF
TRBV29-1	many	12	TRBJ1-2	CSVRTGHYGYTF
TRBV7-2	few	16	TRBJ1-1	CASTGFGGTLNTEAFF
TRBV5-1	many	14	TRBJ2-5	CASSLESNQETQYF
TRBV3-1	few	15	TRBJ2-5	CASSPITGGAETQYF
TRBV9	.	13	TRBJ2-7	CASSTRQLYEQYF
TRBV6-1	.	14	TRBJ2-7	CASSEWGGRSEQYF
TRBV29-1	many	12	TRBJ2-5	CSVVVGGETQYF
TRBV10-3	.	15	TRBJ2-2	CAISEPGESTGELFF
TRBV29-1	many	15	TRBJ1-1	CSVEGTGRENTEAFF
TRBV29-1	.	10	TRBJ2-7	CSGSWYEQYF
TRBV19	many	14	TRBJ1-5	CASQKSGYDQPQHF
TRBV30	.	15	TRBJ1-1	CAWSVRSAGGMGAFF
TRBV10-3	.	17	TRBJ1-1	CAISESILQGLNTEAFF
TRBV25-1	once	15	TRBJ1-1	CASSESASMNTEAFF
TRBV6-2/TRBV6-3	.	15	TRBJ1-5	CASSGTGDGNQPQHF
TRBV7-9	.	17	TRBJ2-2	CASSLVFRTGNTGELFF
TRBV24-1	many	15	TRBJ1-5	CATSDNRDSNQPQHF
TRBV7-8	.	14	TRBJ2-7	CAWSMGQGAYEQYF
TRBV29-1	.	12	TRBJ2-6	CSVEGGVNVLTF
TRBV20-1	many	17	TRBJ2-5	CSARDVWTSLLGETQYF
TRBV2	.	14	TRBJ1-1	CASPGGRGNTEAFF
TRBV4-1	many	18	TRBJ2-7	CASSQGLLRRASSYEQYF
TRBV19	few	15	TRBJ2-7	CASSIGEESRYEQYF